This T cell receptor (beta chain) emerged from a study of shared clonotypes between healthy human individuals. Notes on the study in general: Few donors restricted represented genetic and exposure-history diversity. Donor clonotype sharing was expected to depend on sequencing depth.

TCRdb's table, derived via immunoSEQ multiplex PCR, lists solely in-frame clones and lacks some. The sample consists of around 690,000 clones, roughly 91% of them appearing once. This clone was counted a few times. Its antigen is still unknown. The sequencing sample was made of memory CD8+ T cells from PBMCs. Specified subset: CD45RO+ cells pooled with CCR7-negative TemRA cells. The receptor was isolated from a man between 18 and 35 years old in good health. Some clones in this sample may be carry-over from other donors' samples.

Here the CDR3 DNA reads TGTGCCAGTAGTAGGGGACAGGGGCTCGATCAGCCCCAGCATTTT. Amino acid sequence: CASSRGQGLDQPQHF. The chain has TRBV19 and TRBJ1-5; the match to TRBD1 covers 10 bases. Germline CDR1 reads LNHDA; CDR2 reads SQIVND (reference sequence). This CDR3 is 15 amino acids long. V lost 4 bases, J lost 5 bases, and 5 bases stayed unmatched.